Listed below are T cell receptor beta chains from one sample, sequenced in a study of control samples from healthy donors and cancer patients. Measured with immunoSEQ multiplex PCR; TCRdb has only the in-frame clones, and not every one. The data show some 200,000 clones, about 93% seen once. Source material: blood. All receptors come from a man aged 18 to 29 in good health. The CDR3 runs from the conserved cysteine through the conserved F or W.

V gene,J gene,CDR3 protein
TRBV18,TRBJ1-1,CASSPQYSSTEAFF
TRBV5-1,TRBJ2-5,CASSGEQGIVETQYF
TRBV2,TRBJ1-6,CASTTAYNSPLHF
TRBV9,TRBJ2-3,CASSPSQLAGATDTQYF
TRBV29-1,TRBJ2-2,CSVEWDTGELFF
TRBV7-9,TRBJ1-2,CASSLGDEGGYTF
TRBV12-3/TRBV12-4,TRBJ1-2,CASSSLNYGYTF
TRBV21-1,TRBJ2-7,CASTLSNF
TRBV25-1,TRBJ1-1,CASRLTWNTEAFF
TRBV7-9,TRBJ2-1,CASSLRQVIPVKDNEQFF
TRBV7-3,TRBJ2-2,CVSSFGQYTGELFF
TRBV30,TRBJ2-1,CAWRDIQRGGYNEQFF
TRBV6-5,TRBJ2-2,CASRPPGGGVLELFF
TRBV3-1/TRBV3-2,TRBJ1-5,CASSQGAGANQPQHF
TRBV10-3,TRBJ1-3,CAISNRGAPGNTIYF
TRBV14,TRBJ2-3,CASSQGIDFTDTQYF
TRBV29-1,TRBJ1-4,CSVAGQGDEKLFF
TRBV7-9,TRBJ2-2,CASSSNTGELFF
TRBV18,TRBJ1-1,CASSLGDTRNTEAFF
TRBV10-3,TRBJ1-3,CAISEQGSGNTIYF
TRBV5-6,TRBJ2-2,CASSSGPGGQGRELFF
TRBV6-1,TRBJ2-3,CASSEQSKQPTDTQYF
TRBV30,TRBJ2-7,CAWSGLGGPRYEQYF
TRBV9,TRBJ2-2,CASSVTRGGANTGELFF
TRBV6-1,TRBJ1-4,CASSEGTWDEKLFF
TRBV6-2/TRBV6-3,TRBJ1-2,CASSYSIDHRNGYTF
TRBV15,TRBJ1-3,CATSRVRTGGVNTIYF